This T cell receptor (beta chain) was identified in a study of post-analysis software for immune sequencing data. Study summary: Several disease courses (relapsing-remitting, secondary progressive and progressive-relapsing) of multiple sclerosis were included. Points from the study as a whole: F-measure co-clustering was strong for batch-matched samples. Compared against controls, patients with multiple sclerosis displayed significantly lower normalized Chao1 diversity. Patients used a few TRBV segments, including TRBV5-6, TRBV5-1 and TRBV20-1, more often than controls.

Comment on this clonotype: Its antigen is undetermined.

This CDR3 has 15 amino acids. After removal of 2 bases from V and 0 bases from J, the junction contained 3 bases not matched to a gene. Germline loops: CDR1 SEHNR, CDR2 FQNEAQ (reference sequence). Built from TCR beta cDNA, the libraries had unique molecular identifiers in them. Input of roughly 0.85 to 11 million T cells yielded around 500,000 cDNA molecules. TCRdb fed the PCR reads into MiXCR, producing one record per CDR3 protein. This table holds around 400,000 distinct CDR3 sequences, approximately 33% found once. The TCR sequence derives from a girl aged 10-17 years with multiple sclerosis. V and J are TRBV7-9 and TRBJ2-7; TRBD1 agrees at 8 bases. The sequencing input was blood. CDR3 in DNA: TGTGCCAGCAGCTTAAAGGGACAGGCCTCCTACGAGCAGTACTTC. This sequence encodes CASSLKGQASYEQYF.